The source of this TCR beta chain is a study of T-cell memory formation after mild COVID-19. Findings of the study overall: Proof of SARS-CoV-2 specificity was absent for the second-wave clones that crested on day 37. Memory from before infection featured some responding clones, which suggests cross-reactive memory joined. Contracting clones from day 15 to 85 had balanced CD4/CD8; later expanders favoured CD4+.

V shed 2 bases and J 7 bases; nucleotides not matched to a gene: 9. The CDR3 length is 16 residues. The germline V gene has CDR1 SGHTA and CDR2 FQGNSA. The 5'RACE method, run with constant-segment primers, produced TCR alpha and TCR beta cDNA libraries (carrying sample barcodes and UMIs). TCRdb redid the calling of the 5' RACE reads with MiXCR, one entry per CDR3 protein. The sample has over 120,000 distinct CDR3 sequences, about 19% seen once. Comment on this clonotype: Its antigen is as yet unknown.

Sequencing used PBMCs or a T cell subset sorted from them (not recorded which). The receptor was derived from an adult woman who had mild COVID-19 (a few samples of this study predate the infection). Cell type and time point are not known. The rearrangement joins TRBV7-2 to TRBJ2-1, with TRBD2 matching 9 bases. The CDR3 reads CASSLFVSGGWNEQFF. DNA for the CDR3: TGTGCCAGCAGCTTATTTGTAAGCGGGGGGTGGAATGAGCAGTTCTTC.